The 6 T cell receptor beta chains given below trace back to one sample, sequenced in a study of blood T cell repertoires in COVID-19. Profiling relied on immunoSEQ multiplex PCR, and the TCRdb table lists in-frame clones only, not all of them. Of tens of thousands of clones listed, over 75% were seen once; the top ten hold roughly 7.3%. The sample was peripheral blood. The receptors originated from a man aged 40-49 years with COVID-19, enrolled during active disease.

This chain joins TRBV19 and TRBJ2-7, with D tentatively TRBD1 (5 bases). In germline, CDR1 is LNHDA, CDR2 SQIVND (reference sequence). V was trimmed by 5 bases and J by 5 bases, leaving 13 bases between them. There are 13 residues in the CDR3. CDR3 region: CASSPQESDEQYF. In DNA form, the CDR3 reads TGTGCCAGTAGTCCACAGGAGAGTGACGAGCAGTACTTC.

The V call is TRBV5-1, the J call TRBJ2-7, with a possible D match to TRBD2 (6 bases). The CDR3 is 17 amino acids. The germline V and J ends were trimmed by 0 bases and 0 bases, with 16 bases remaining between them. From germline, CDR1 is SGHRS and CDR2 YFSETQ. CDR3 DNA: TGCGCCAGCAGCTTGGCGGGTCTAGCGTACCTCTCCTACGAGCAGTACTTC. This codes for CASSLAGLAYLSYEQYF.

CDR3 amino acids: CASGPGQNTDTQYF. The CDR3 bases are TGTGCCAGCGGACCGGGACAGAACACAGATACGCAGTATTTT. The genes are TRBV13 and TRBJ2-3; TRBD1 matches at 7 bases. The CDR3 has 14 residues. The germline V gene encodes CDR1 PRHDT and CDR2 FYEKMQ (reference sequence). Losses at the gene ends were 8 bases for V and 2 bases for J; bases not matched to a gene: 7.

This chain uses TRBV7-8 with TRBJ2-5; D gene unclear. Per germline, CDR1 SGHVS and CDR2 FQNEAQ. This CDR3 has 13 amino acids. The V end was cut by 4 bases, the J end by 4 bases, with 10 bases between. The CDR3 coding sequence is TGTGCCAGCAGCTCGGAGAGTCGAGAGACCCAGTACTTC. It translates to CASSSESRETQYF. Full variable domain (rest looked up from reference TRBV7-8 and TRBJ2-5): GAGVSQSPRYKVAKRGQDVALRCDPISGHVSLFWYQQALGQGPEFLTYFQNEAQLDKSGLPSDRFFAERPEGSVSTLKIQRTQQEDSAVYLCASSSESRETQYFGPGTRLLVL.

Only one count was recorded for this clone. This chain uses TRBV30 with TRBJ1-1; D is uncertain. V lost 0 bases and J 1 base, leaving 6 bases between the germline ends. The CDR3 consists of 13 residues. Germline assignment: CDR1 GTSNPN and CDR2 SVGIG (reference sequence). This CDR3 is CAWSVGSNTEAFF. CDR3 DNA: TGTGCCTGGAGTGTCGGGTCGAACACTGAAGCTTTCTTT.

The CDR3 protein is CASSSRGGGNIQYF. The CDR3 DNA follows: TGTGCCAGCAGCTCACGGGGGGGCGGAAACATTCAGTACTTC. This chain links TRBV7-2 with TRBJ2-4; 8 bases line up with TRBD2. This CDR3 comprises 14 residues. The germline CDR1 and CDR2 sequences are SGHTA and FQGNSA. V was pared by 4 bases and J by 6 bases, with 5 bases of the junction left unmatched.